The clone carrying this T cell receptor beta chain was seen at least ten times. The data are from a study of regulatory T cells in long-lasting Graves disease. Libraries of TCR beta came from iRepertoire HTBI primers plus Arm-PCR of CDR3 regions. TCRdb re-analysed the multiplex PCR reads in MiXCR, keeping a single row per CDR3 protein. The data contain hundreds of thousands of distinct CDR3 sequences, around 12% of them singletons. Time point specified: newly diagnosed GD, antithyroid drugs for less than 3 months. RNA from PBMCs was the source of the TCR library. The germline gives CDR1 SGHDN, CDR2 FVKESK. The ends lost 3 bases at V and 6 bases at J; junction bases unmatched: 9. The CDR3 runs 15 residues. The same specimen was also included in a second study, on T cells in Graves' hyperthyroidism and ophthalmopathy.

This receptor was taken from a woman under 40 with Graves disease. This sample comprised peripheral blood mononuclear cells (PBMCs), obtained at new diagnosis, from a patient treated with antithyroid drugs. The chain employs TRBV14 and TRBJ2-3; TRBD2 aligns across 7 bases. The CDR3 DNA is TGTGCCAGCAGCCAGGGGACTACCTCAGGCGATACGCAGTATTTT. Protein: CASSQGTTSGDTQYF.